Each of the 27 T cell receptor beta chains below was sequenced from the same sample in a study of blood T cell repertoires in COVID-19 (dated by TCRdb to 2018 to 2020). The method behind the library was the immunoSEQ multiplex PCR assay. Sourced from immuneACCESS, this table was stored by TCRdb with only in-frame sequences that have V and J called. A share of the clones is absent; for the studies checked, an unresolved V gene accounts for under half, and the remainder has no known explanation. Recorded for this sample are roughly 320,000 clones; approximately 89% of them occurred a single time. Of the sample, 1.5% to 2% is held by the ten largest clones. Sequenced input: peripheral blood. The receptor source for this set is a woman in her 30s with COVID-19, enrolled during active disease.

CDR3 region: CASSVQMNTEAFF. The CDR3 DNA follows: TGTGCCAGCAGTGTACAGATGAACACTGAAGCTTTCTTT. This chain joins TRBV2 and TRBJ1-1; D remains ambiguous. This CDR3 has 13 amino acids. CDR1 and CDR2 (germline): SNHLY, FYNNEI. The V and J ends lost 4 bases and 0 bases respectively, with 6 bases between them.

This sequence joins TRBV7-9 and TRBJ2-5, with D possibly TRBD2 on 5 matching bases. The CDR3 has 11 residues. In germline, CDR1 is SEHNR, CDR2 FQNEAQ (reference sequence). The V and J ends lost 0 bases and 9 bases respectively, with 5 bases between them. CDR3 bases: TGTGCCAGCAGCTTAGCGGAGGCCCAGTACTTC. Translating it yields CASSLAEAQYF. The complete variable domain, with remaining parts taken from reference TRBV7-9 and TRBJ2-5, reads DTGVSQNPRHKITKRGQNVTFRCDPISEHNRLYWYRQTLGQGPEFLTYFQNEAQLEKSRLLSDRFSAERPKGSFSTLEIQRTEQGDSAMYLCASSLAEAQYFGPGTRLLVL.

This clone was seen at least ten times. The rearrangement joins TRBV4-1 to TRBJ1-4, with 7 nucleotides matching TRBD1. J was trimmed by 3 bases and V by 0 bases; bases with no gene match: 1. CDR1 and CDR2 (germline): MGHRA, YSYEKL. The CDR3 has 15 amino acids. CDR3 residues: CASSQDRGANEKLFF. CDR3 nucleotide sequence: TGCGCCAGCAGCCAAGACAGGGGGGCTAATGAAAAACTGTTTTTT.

The chain couples TRBV5-4 to TRBJ2-7; D unclear. Trimming removed 1 base at V and 6 bases at J, with 5 bases between. The CDR3 is 11 residues long. The germline gives CDR1 SGHNT, CDR2 YYREEE (reference sequence). The CDR3 protein is CASSLFSEQYF. The DNA for the CDR3 is TGTGCCAGCAGCTTGTTTAGCGAGCAGTACTTC.

The genes are TRBV18 and TRBJ1-1; 10 nucleotides align to TRBD1. The CDR3 contains 15 residues. Germline V gives CDR1 KGHSH, CDR2 LQKENI. V lost 6 bases, J lost 6 bases, and 10 bases stayed unmatched. CDR3 bases: TGTGCCAGCTCGTACGACAGGGGGCGCTTGTCTGAAGCTTTCTTT. Translation gives CASSYDRGRLSEAFF.

The rearrangement uses TRBV9 and TRBJ1-4, with a possible D match to TRBD1 (5 bases). Trimming removed 3 bases from V and 8 bases from J, with 17 bases in between. The CDR3 is made up of 15 amino acids. Germline loops: CDR1 SGDLS, CDR2 YYNGEE. In nucleotides, the CDR3 is TGTGCCAGCAGCGAGAGCGGGGGAACTTACGAAAAACTGTTTTTT. Its protein is CASSESGGTYEKLFF.

The rearrangement links TRBV29-1 to TRBJ2-3, with 10 bases that match TRBD1. The V and J ends lost 5 bases and 6 bases, in that order; junction bases with no gene match: 8. Germline CDR1 SQVTM, CDR2 ANQGSEA. This CDR3 region has 14 residues. The CDR3 region is CSVRDRGPGDTQYF. The CDR3 region has the DNA TGCAGCGTTAGGGACAGGGGACCGGGGGATACGCAGTATTTT.

The chain joins TRBV5-4 to TRBJ2-5; perhaps TRBD2 as D (7 bases). Trimming took off 1 base at V and 5 bases at J, with 15 bases between the two ends. Germline V gene data show CDR1 as SGHNT and CDR2 as YYREEE (reference sequence). The CDR3 loop spans 15 amino acids. For the CDR3, the DNA is TGTGCCAGCAGCTTGCTCTCGGGGGGCTGGGAGACCCAGTACTTC. Its protein is CASSLLSGGWETQYF.

The chain is built from TRBV28 and TRBJ1-4, with D unresolved. CDR1 and CDR2 from the germline V gene are MDHEN and SYDVKM. The CDR3 contains 13 residues. Trimming cost V 3 bases and J 8 bases, with 10 bases left between them. CDR3 protein: CASSLVPGEKLFF. The CDR3 DNA reads TGTGCCAGCAGTTTGGTCCCCGGGGAAAAACTGTTTTTT.

CDR3 loop: CASRWTSANNEQFF. CDR3 nucleotide sequence: TGTGCCAGCAGGTGGACTAGCGCTAACAATGAGCAGTTCTTC. V usage is TRBV2 and J usage is TRBJ2-1; 9 bases agree with TRBD2. The germline CDR1 and CDR2 sequences are SNHLY and FYNNEI. J gave up 5 bases and V 6 bases, and 5 bases lay outside the gene matches. The CDR3 runs to 14 residues.

Only one count was recorded for this clone. The chain recombines TRBV5-1 with TRBJ1-1, with 8 bases that match TRBD1. The CDR3 totals 13 residues. V was pared by 2 bases and J by 7 bases, with 4 bases of the junction left unmatched. Germline CDR1 and CDR2: SGHRS and YFSETQ. CDR3 DNA sequence: TGCGCCAGCAGCTTTGGACAGGGAGGTGAAGCTTTCTTT. Protein sequence: CASSFGQGGEAFF.

The rearrangement links TRBV7-6 to TRBJ2-3; D perhaps matches TRBD2 (6 bases). Deletions cut 4 bases from V and 4 bases from J, with 18 bases between. The CDR3 has 16 amino acids. Germline values: CDR1 SGHVS, CDR2 FNYEAQ. The CDR3 nucleotides are TGTGCCAGCAGCTGGAGACTAGACGGAGGCCCAGATACGCAGTATTTT. This sequence encodes CASSWRLDGGPDTQYF.

This chain connects TRBV7-2 to TRBJ1-6; D not resolved. Trimming left V 5 bases short and J 5 bases short, with 10 bases between. This CDR3 spans 14 amino acids. Germline V gene sequence: CDR1 SGHTA, CDR2 FQGNSA. Here the CDR3 DNA reads TGTGCCAGCAGCCAACACACCAATAATTCACCCCTCCACTTT. Protein: CASSQHTNNSPLHF. The full variable domain, in which reference TRBV7-2 and TRBJ1-6 provide the parts outside the CDR3, is GAGVSQSPSNKVTEKGKDVELRCDPISGHTALYWYRQSLGQGLEFLIYFQGNSAPDKSGLPSDRFSAERTGGSVSTLTIQRTQQEDSAVYLCASSQHTNNSPLHFGNGTRLTVT.

This chain uses TRBV18 with TRBJ1-4; possibly TRBD1 for D (5 bases). Trimming left V 4 bases short and J 4 bases short, with 13 bases between. CDR3 length: 15 residues. In germline, CDR1 is KGHSH, CDR2 LQKENI. The CDR3 loop reads CASSRLLGVNEKLFF. CDR3 nucleotides: TGTGCCAGCTCACGGTTGCTAGGGGTTAATGAAAAACTGTTTTTT.

This rearrangement joins TRBV20-1 to TRBJ1-5; the D is unclear. Trimming cost V 3 bases and J 1 base, with 10 bases left between them. The V gene's germline CDR1 is DFQATT and CDR2 SNEGSKA (reference sequence). The CDR3 is made up of 14 amino acids. CDR3 in DNA: TGCAGTGCTAGTGGGCAGGCGAGCAATCAGCCCCAGCATTTT. Its protein is CSASGQASNQPQHF.

For this clone: Other DNA variants within this sample encode the same CDR3. The gene calls are TRBV9 and TRBJ2-1; 11 bases align to TRBD2. CDR1 is SGDLS and CDR2 is YYNGEE in the germline V gene. V was clipped by 2 bases and J by 4 bases; unmatched bases: 2. This CDR3 contains 15 residues. The DNA for the CDR3 is TGTGCCAGCAGCGTCGGACTAGCGGGTTACAATGAGCAGTTCTTC. Translation: CASSVGLAGYNEQFF.

In this sample, this clone turned up once. The chain recombines TRBV29-1 with TRBJ1-2; 8 positions agree with TRBD1. Germline loops: CDR1 SQVTM, CDR2 ANQGSEA. CDR3 length equals 13 residues. J lost 6 bases, V lost 7 bases, and 10 bases had no gene match. The CDR3 sequence is CSGAGGAQDGYTF. The CDR3 bases are TGCAGCGGGGCAGGGGGCGCGCAGGATGGCTACACCTTC.

This chain connects TRBV5-6 to TRBJ1-2; D is ambiguous. Germline CDR1 reads SGHDT; CDR2 reads YYEEEE. The CDR3 spans 12 residues. V dropped 4 bases and J dropped 4 bases, with 8 bases sitting between them. CDR3 protein: CASSQVSYGYTF. The CDR3 bases are TGTGCCAGCAGCCAGGTCTCCTATGGCTACACCTTC.

The chain employs TRBV2 and TRBJ2-1; D may be TRBD2 (5 bases). CDR3 size: 14 residues. CDR1 is SNHLY, CDR2 FYNNEI, per germline. The ends were cut back, 5 bases at V and 8 bases at J, with 16 bases in the middle. The CDR3 nucleotides are TGTGCCAGCAGTCCCCGGGCCCCGAGGGATGAGCAGTTCTTC. Translated: CASSPRAPRDEQFF.

V and J are TRBV5-6 and TRBJ1-2; 7 nucleotides agree with TRBD1. The CDR3 consists of 13 residues. J gave up 4 bases and V 5 bases, and 5 bases lay outside the gene matches. Germline assignment: CDR1 SGHDT and CDR2 YYEEEE. The CDR3 coding sequence is TGTGCCAGCAGATATGACAGGGCCTATGGCTACACCTTC. It translates to CASRYDRAYGYTF.

V and J are TRBV28 and TRBJ1-5; TRBD1 aligns across 8 bases. This CDR3 is 15 amino acids long. The V and J ends lost 6 bases and 6 bases, in that order; junction bases with no gene match: 10. Germline V gene sequence: CDR1 MDHEN, CDR2 SYDVKM. The CDR3 protein is CASRPTTGVVQPQHF. The CDR3 region has the DNA TGTGCCAGCAGGCCAACGACAGGGGTAGTTCAGCCCCAGCATTTT.

CDR3 DNA sequence: TGTGCCAGCAGTCTAACAGAGAACACTGAAGCTTTCTTT. It yields the protein CASSLTENTEAFF. The rearrangement links TRBV6-5 to TRBJ1-1; D remains ambiguous. Trimming removed 5 bases from V and 1 base from J, with 8 bases in between. Looked up from germline, CDR1 is MNHEY and CDR2 is SVGAGI. There are 13 residues in the CDR3.

The gene calls are TRBV5-8 and TRBJ2-3; 7 positions match TRBD1. Germline CDR1 is SGHTS and CDR2 is YDEGEE. The CDR3 sequence is 15 residues long. With V trimmed by 2 bases and J by 2 bases, 5 bases remained unmatched. The CDR3 spells CASSFPGQYTDTQYF. The CDR3 nucleotides read TGTGCCAGCAGCTTTCCGGGACAGTACACAGATACGCAGTATTTT.

V and J are TRBV19 and TRBJ1-6, with unresolved D. Looked up from germline, CDR1 is LNHDA and CDR2 is SQIVND (reference sequence). Trimming removed 3 bases from V and 7 bases from J, with 7 bases in between. The CDR3 consists of 13 residues. The CDR3 region is CASSMWPNSPLHF. The CDR3 nucleotides are TGTGCCAGTAGTATGTGGCCGAATTCACCCCTCCACTTT.

This clone was recorded only once. V is TRBV19 and J is TRBJ2-1; 8 nucleotides agree with TRBD2. The CDR3 extends over 15 amino acids. Trimming took 6 bases from V and 4 from J; bases not matched to a gene: 8. Germline lookup yields CDR1 LNHDA and CDR2 SQIVND (reference sequence). CDR3 sequence (DNA): TGTGCCAGTAGCGGGAGGGGCGGGGCTTACAATGAGCAGTTCTTC. Amino acid sequence: CASSGRGGAYNEQFF.

J is TRBJ1-1 and V is TRBV18; D is undetermined. The germline V and J ends were trimmed by 4 bases and 5 bases, with 14 bases remaining between them. This CDR3 contains 14 residues. Per germline, CDR1 KGHSH and CDR2 LQKENI. This chain's CDR3 is CASSRLEGETEAFF. CDR3 coding DNA: TGTGCCAGCTCACGGTTGGAGGGTGAGACTGAAGCTTTCTTT.

Concerning this clone: One end of the junction is discordant with germline, which a read error may explain. The chain uses TRBV6-5 and TRBJ2-7; no firm D call. Germline CDR1 and CDR2: MNHEY and SVGAGI. There are 15 residues in the CDR3. The CDR3 reads CASSYSFVSSDEQYF. The CDR3 DNA reads as TGTGCCAGCAGTTACTCCTTTGTCTCCTCCGACGAGCAGTACTTC.